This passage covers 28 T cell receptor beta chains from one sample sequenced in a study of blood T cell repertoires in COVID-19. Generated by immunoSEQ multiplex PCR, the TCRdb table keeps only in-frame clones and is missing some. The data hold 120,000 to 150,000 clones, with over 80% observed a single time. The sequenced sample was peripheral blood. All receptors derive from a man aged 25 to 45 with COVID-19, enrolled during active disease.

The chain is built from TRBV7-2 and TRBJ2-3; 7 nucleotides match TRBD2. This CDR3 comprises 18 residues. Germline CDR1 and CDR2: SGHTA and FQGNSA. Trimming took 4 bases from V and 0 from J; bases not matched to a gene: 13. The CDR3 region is CASSWPSGGGLSTDTQYF. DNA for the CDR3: TGTGCCAGCAGCTGGCCATCCGGCGGGGGACTTAGCACAGATACGCAGTATTTT. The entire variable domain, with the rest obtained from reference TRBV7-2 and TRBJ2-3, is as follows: GAGVSQSPSNKVTEKGKDVELRCDPISGHTALYWYRQSLGQGLEFLIYFQGNSAPDKSGLPSDRFSAERTGGSVSTLTIQRTQQEDSAVYLCASSWPSGGGLSTDTQYFGPGTRLTVL.

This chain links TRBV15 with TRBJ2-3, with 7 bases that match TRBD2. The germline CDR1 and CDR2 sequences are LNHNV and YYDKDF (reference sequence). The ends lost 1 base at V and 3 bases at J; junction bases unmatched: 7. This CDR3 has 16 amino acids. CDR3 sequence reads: CATSRVTGGGTDTQYF. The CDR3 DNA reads TGTGCCACCAGCAGAGTGACGGGAGGTGGTACAGATACGCAGTATTTT.

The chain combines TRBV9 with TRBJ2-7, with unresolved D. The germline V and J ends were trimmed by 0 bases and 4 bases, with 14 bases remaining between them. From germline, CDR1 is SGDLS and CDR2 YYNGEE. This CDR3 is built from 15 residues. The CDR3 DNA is TGTGCCAGCAGCGTAGGAGGAGAGGCGGTATACGAGCAGTACTTC. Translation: CASSVGGEAVYEQYF.

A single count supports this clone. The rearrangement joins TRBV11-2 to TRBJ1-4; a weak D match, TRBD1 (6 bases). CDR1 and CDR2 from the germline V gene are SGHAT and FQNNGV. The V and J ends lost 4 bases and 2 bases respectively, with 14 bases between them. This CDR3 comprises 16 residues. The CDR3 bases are TGTGCCAGCAGCTGGGGGACGGGGGGCACTAATGAAAAACTGTTTTTT. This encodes CASSWGTGGTNEKLFF.

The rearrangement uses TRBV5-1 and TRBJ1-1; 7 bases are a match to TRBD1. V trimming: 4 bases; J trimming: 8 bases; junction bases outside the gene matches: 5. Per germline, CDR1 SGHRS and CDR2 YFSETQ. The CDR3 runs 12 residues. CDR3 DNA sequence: TGCGCCAGCAGCATCCGGGACAGCGAAGCTTTCTTT. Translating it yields CASSIRDSEAFF.

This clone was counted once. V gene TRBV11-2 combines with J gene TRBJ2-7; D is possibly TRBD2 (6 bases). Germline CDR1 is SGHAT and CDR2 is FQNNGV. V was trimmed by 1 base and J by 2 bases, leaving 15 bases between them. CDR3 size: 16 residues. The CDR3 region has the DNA TGTGCCAGCAGCTTAGCAGCCAGCGGGTCAACCTACGAGCAGTACTTC. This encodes CASSLAASGSTYEQYF.

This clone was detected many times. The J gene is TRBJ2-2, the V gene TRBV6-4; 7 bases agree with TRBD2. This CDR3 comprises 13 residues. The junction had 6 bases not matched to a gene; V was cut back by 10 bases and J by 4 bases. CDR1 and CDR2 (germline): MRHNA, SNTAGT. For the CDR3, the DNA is TGTGCCACCTCGACTAGCAGCACCGGGGAGCTGTTTTTT. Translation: CATSTSSTGELFF.

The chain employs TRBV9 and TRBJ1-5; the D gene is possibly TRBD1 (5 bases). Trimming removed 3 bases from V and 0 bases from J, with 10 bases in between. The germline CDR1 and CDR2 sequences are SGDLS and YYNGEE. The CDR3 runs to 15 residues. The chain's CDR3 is CASSAAGDSNQPQHF. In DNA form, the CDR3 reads TGTGCCAGCAGCGCCGCGGGGGATAGCAATCAGCCCCAGCATTTT.

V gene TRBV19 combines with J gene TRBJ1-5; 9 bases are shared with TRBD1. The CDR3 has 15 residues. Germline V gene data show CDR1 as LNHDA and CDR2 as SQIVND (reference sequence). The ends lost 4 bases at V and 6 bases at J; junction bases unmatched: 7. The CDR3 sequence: CASSKNRGQGQPQHF. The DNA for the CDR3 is TGTGCCAGTAGTAAGAACAGGGGGCAGGGTCAGCCCCAGCATTTT.

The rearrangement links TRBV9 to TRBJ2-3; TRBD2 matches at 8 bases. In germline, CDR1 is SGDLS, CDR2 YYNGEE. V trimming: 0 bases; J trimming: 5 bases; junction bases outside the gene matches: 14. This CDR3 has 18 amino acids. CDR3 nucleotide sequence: TGTGCCAGCAGCGTAGCTACGCCTAGCGGGCTGGGTGGAGATACGCAGTATTTT. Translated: CASSVATPSGLGGDTQYF.

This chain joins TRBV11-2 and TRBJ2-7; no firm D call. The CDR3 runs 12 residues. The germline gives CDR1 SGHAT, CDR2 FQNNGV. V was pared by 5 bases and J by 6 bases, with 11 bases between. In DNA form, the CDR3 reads TGTGCCAGCAGCCCCCAGCAGGCCGAGCAGTACTTC. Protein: CASSPQQAEQYF.

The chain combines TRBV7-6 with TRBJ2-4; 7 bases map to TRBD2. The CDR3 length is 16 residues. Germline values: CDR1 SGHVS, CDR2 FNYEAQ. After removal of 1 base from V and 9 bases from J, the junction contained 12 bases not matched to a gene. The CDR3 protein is CASSLGREGRYSIQYF. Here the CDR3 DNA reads TGTGCCAGCAGCTTAGGCAGGGAGGGAAGGTACAGCATTCAGTACTTC.

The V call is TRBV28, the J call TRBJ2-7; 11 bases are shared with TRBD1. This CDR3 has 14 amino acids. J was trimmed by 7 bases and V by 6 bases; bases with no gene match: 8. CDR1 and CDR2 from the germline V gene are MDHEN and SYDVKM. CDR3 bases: TGTGCCAGCAGAACCGGACAGGGGGCAAGGGAGCAGTACTTC. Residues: CASRTGQGAREQYF.

The CDR3, as DNA: TGTGCCAGCAGCTTGGCTAGCGGGAGACCTCAGTACTTC. Translation: CASSLASGRPQYF. This chain connects TRBV5-6 to TRBJ2-7, with 10 bases aligning to TRBD2. Germline assignment: CDR1 SGHDT and CDR2 YYEEEE. V shed 0 bases, J shed 10 bases, and the junction held 4 bases outside the gene matches. The CDR3 consists of 13 residues.

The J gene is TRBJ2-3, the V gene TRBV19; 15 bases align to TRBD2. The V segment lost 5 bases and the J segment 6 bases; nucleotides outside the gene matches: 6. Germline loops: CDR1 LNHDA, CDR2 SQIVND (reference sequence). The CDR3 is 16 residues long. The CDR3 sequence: CASSGGLAGGRDTQYF. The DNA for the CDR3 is TGTGCCAGTAGTGGGGGACTAGCGGGAGGTAGGGATACGCAGTATTTT.

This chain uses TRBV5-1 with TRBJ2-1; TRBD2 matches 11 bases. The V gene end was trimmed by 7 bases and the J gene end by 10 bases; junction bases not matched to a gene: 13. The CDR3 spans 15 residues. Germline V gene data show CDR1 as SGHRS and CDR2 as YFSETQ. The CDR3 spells CASEGTSGTLGEQFF. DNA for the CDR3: TGCGCCAGCGAAGGGACTAGCGGCACCCTAGGGGAGCAGTTCTTC.

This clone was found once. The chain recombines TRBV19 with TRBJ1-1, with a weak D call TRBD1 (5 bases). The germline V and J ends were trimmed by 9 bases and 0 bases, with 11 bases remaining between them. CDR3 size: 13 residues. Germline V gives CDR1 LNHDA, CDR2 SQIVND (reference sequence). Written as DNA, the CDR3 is TGTGCCAGCGGGACTCCGATGAACACTGAAGCTTTCTTT. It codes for CASGTPMNTEAFF.

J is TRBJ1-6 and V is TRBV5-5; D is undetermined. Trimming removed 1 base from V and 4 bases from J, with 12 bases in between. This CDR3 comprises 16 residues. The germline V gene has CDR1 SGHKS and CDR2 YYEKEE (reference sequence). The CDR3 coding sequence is TGTGCCAGCAGCTTGATCCCCGAGATTTATAATTCACCCCTCCACTTT. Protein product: CASSLIPEIYNSPLHF.

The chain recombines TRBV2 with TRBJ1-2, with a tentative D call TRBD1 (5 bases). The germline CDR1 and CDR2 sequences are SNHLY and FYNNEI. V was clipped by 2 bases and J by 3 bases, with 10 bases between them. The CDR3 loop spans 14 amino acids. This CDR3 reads CASSEQGKDYGYTF. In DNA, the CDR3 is TGTGCCAGCAGTGAACAGGGCAAGGACTATGGCTACACCTTC.

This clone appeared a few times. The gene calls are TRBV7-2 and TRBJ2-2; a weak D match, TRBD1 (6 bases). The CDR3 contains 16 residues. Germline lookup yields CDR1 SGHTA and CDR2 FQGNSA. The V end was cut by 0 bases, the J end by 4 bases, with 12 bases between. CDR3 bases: TGTGCCAGCAGCTTAGCAGGGGGATATCGCACCGGGGAGCTGTTTTTT. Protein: CASSLAGGYRTGELFF.

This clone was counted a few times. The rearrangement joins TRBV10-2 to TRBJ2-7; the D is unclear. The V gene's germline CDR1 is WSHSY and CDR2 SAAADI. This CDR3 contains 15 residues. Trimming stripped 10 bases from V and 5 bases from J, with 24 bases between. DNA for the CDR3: TGCGCCATCTCCCAGGATCAGACACCCGGTGACGAGCAGTACTTC. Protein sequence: CAISQDQTPGDEQYF.

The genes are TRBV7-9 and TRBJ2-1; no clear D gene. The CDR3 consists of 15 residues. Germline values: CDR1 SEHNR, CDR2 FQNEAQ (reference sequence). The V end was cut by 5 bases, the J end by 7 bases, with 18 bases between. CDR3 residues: CASSHRVETPNEQFF. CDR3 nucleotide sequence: TGTGCCAGCAGCCACCGGGTCGAAACACCAAATGAGCAGTTCTTC.

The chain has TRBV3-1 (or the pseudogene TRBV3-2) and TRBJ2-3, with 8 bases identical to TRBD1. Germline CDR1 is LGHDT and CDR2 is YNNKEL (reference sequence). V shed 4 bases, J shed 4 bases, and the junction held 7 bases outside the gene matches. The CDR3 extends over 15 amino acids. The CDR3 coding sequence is TGTGCCAGCAGCCCCCGCCCGACAGGGGCAGATACGCAGTATTTT. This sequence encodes CASSPRPTGADTQYF.

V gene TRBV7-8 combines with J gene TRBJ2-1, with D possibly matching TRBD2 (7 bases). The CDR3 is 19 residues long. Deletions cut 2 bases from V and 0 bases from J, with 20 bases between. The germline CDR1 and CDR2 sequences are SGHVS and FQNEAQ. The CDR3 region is CASSLQVNRASGSYNEQFF. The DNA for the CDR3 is TGTGCCAGCAGCTTACAGGTTAACAGGGCTAGCGGCTCCTACAATGAGCAGTTCTTC.

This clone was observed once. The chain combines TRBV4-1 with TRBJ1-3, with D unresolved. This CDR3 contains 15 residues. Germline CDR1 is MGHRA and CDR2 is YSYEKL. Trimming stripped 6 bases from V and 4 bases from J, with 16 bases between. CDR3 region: CASSSGSHPGNTIYF. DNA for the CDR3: TGCGCCAGCAGTTCAGGCAGCCACCCCGGAAACACCATATATTTT.

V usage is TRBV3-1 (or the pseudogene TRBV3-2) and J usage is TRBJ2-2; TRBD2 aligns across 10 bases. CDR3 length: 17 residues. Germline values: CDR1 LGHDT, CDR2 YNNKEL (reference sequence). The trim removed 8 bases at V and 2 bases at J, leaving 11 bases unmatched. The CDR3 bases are TGTGCCAGCGGCGGAACTCGGACTAGCGGTAACACCGGGGAGCTGTTTTTT. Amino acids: CASGGTRTSGNTGELFF.

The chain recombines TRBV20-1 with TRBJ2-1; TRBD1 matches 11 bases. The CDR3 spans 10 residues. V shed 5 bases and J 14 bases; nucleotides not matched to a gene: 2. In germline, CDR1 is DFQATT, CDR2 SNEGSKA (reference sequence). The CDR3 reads CSAPGQGEFF. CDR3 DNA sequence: TGCAGTGCTCCGGGACAGGGGGAGTTCTTC.

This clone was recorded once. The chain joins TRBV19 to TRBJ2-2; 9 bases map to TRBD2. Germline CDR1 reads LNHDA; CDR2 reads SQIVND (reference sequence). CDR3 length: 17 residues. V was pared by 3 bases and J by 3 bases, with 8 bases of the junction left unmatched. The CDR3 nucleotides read TGTGCCAGTAGTATTGCCGGCGGGGGGGCGGACACCGGGGAGCTGTTTTTT. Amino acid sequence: CASSIAGGGADTGELFF.